This TCR beta chain derives from a study of T cell responses to AZD1222 COVID-19 vaccine. Profiled with immunoSEQ multiplex PCR; TCRdb holds only in-frame clones, not every one. The data contain 75,000 to 100,000 clones, approximately 88% of them singletons. V lost 5 bases, J lost 4 bases, and 20 bases lay in between. This CDR3 contains 16 residues. Germline V gene data show CDR1 as LGHDT and CDR2 as YNNKEL (reference sequence). Study-wide results and limits: CD4 TCRs linked to vaccination spanned spike, dominating at 160-218 and 743-854. In all cases, repertoires were sampled only after the peak T cell response. Clonal diversity was possibly underestimated, and white British individuals and females predominated among donors.

Concerning this clone: As yet, its antigen is unknown.

The source was peripheral blood, collected on day 0 of AZD1222 vaccination. This sequence originates from an adult in good health. V and J are TRBV3-1 (or the pseudogene TRBV3-2) and TRBJ2-5, with D tentatively TRBD1 (5 bases). The CDR3, as DNA: TGTGCCAGCAGCTTTTCCTGGGGCGAAGGCTCAGAGACCCAGTACTTC. Protein sequence: CASSFSWGEGSETQYF.